These T cell receptor beta chains were read from a single sample in a study of T cell responses to AZD1222 COVID-19 vaccine. TCRdb's copy holds only in-frame clones and misses some; the assay was immunoSEQ multiplex PCR. The table has about 140,000 clones, approximately 88% seen once. Sequencing used peripheral blood, obtained on day 0 of AZD1222 vaccination. These receptors all come from an adult in good health. Each CDR3 is given without its conserved first and last residue. The order of the fields is V gene, J gene, CDR3 protein.

V: TRBV2; J: TRBJ2-7; CDR3: ASSRTGSYEQY
V: TRBV7-3; J: TRBJ1-1; CDR3: ASSLTAVPNLEAF
V: TRBV7-3; J: TRBJ2-1; CDR3: ASSSPGGNEQF
V: TRBV5-8; J: TRBJ1-1; CDR3: ASSLIPGSNTEAF
V: TRBV7-6; J: TRBJ2-7; CDR3: ASSLVSGSSFSYEQY
V: TRBV28; J: TRBJ1-1; CDR3: ASSALPLLMNTEAF
V: TRBV5-6; J: TRBJ2-5; CDR3: ASSLLAGQETQY
V: TRBV5-1; J: TRBJ1-5; CDR3: ASSLYLGGQPQH
V: TRBV6-5; J: TRBJ1-2; CDR3: ASRPQGYHGYT
V: TRBV7-9; J: TRBJ2-1; CDR3: ASSLYRGPYNEQF
V: TRBV6-5; J: TRBJ2-4; CDR3: ASREPFVGIEY
V: TRBV5-6; J: TRBJ1-2; CDR3: ASSADRGLGNGYT
V: TRBV7-9; J: TRBJ1-1; CDR3: ASSLAAVEAF
V: TRBV12-3/TRBV12-4; J: TRBJ2-7; CDR3: ASSSPSSYEQY
V: TRBV3-1/TRBV3-2; J: TRBJ1-2; CDR3: ASSQAQGTYGYT
V: TRBV6-1; J: TRBJ2-7; CDR3: ASSEGGGEIYEQY
V: TRBV5-1; J: TRBJ2-3; CDR3: ASSLGWLAGLTDTQY
V: TRBV28; J: TRBJ2-1; CDR3: ASSSLAGSYNEQF
V: TRBV30; J: TRBJ2-2; CDR3: AWLQGRYTGELF
V: TRBV16; J: TRBJ1-1; CDR3: ASSRWTVMNTEAF
V: TRBV10-3; J: TRBJ1-6; CDR3: AISESPGQGASSYNSPLH
V: TRBV20-1; J: TRBJ1-2; CDR3: SARVGGYT
V: TRBV5-1; J: TRBJ2-7; CDR3: ASRREDATYEQY
V: TRBV7-7; J: TRBJ1-2; CDR3: ASSLERPVNYGYT
V: TRBV2; J: TRBJ2-2; CDR3: ATPQGSGELF
V: TRBV9; J: TRBJ2-1; CDR3: ASSVADDNEQF
V: TRBV19; J: TRBJ1-5; CDR3: ASSPRGNQPQH
V: TRBV6-6; J: TRBJ2-3; CDR3: ASSSGTVGTDTQY
V: TRBV7-9; J: TRBJ2-3; CDR3: ASRPGTDTQY
V: TRBV7-3; J: TRBJ2-6; CDR3: ASSLRASGANSGANVLT
V: TRBV19; J: TRBJ2-1; CDR3: ASSPGNINLGEQF
V: TRBV5-1; J: TRBJ1-2; CDR3: ASTPEAGGFGYT
V: TRBV15; J: TRBJ1-6; CDR3: ATSRDYLISEDSPLH
V: TRBV30; J: TRBJ1-1; CDR3: AWSSGAGQGAGNTEAF
V: TRBV9; J: TRBJ1-1; CDR3: ASSVGDPNTEAF
V: TRBV19; J: TRBJ1-1; CDR3: ASRWDPLTLNTEAF
V: TRBV28; J: TRBJ2-7; CDR3: ASRSDIFEQY
V: TRBV6-5; J: TRBJ2-7; CDR3: ASSTGTGRSYEQY
V: TRBV29-1; J: TRBJ1-5; CDR3: SVVVGYGDQPQH
V: TRBV14; J: TRBJ2-3; CDR3: ASSQGLVFAQY
V: TRBV27; J: TRBJ2-5; CDR3: ASSFLGGETQY
V: TRBV28; J: TRBJ1-2; CDR3: ASSRTGPRGYT
V: TRBV7-9; J: TRBJ1-1; CDR3: ASSSLQNTEAF
V: TRBV28; J: TRBJ1-6; CDR3: ASSLAGINSPLH
V: TRBV18; J: TRBJ1-1; CDR3: ASSLDRDTEAF
V: TRBV28; J: TRBJ1-3; CDR3: ASSPPGQPGNTIY
V: TRBV27; J: TRBJ1-5; CDR3: ASSYGTNQPQH
V: TRBV4-1; J: TRBJ1-6; CDR3: ASSHPGTISSPLH
V: TRBV6-5; J: TRBJ1-5; CDR3: ASSSTGGSNQPQH
V: TRBV30; J: TRBJ1-4; CDR3: AWGTRTPRHFPNEKLF
V: TRBV6-5; J: TRBJ1-2; CDR3: ASRVANYGYT
V: TRBV18; J: TRBJ1-6; CDR3: ASSPTASLYNSPLH
V: TRBV28; J: TRBJ1-5; CDR3: ASSLPGGTNNQPQH
V: TRBV28; J: TRBJ1-2; CDR3: ASSLRGAGSSYT
V: TRBV12-3/TRBV12-4; J: TRBJ2-5; CDR3: ASSIGETQY